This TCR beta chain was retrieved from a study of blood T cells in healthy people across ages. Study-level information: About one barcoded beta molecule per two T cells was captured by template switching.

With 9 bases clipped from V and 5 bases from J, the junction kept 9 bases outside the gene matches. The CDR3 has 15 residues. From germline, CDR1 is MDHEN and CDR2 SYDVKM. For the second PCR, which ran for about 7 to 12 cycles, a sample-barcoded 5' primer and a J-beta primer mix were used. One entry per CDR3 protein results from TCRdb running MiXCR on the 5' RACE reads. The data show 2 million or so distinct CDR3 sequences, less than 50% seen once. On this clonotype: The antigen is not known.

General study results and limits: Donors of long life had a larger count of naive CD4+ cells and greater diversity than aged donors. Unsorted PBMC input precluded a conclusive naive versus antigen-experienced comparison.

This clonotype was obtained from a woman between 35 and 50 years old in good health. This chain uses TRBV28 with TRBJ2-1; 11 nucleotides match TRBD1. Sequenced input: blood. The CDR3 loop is CASSTRDRGDNEQFF. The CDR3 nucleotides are TGTGCCAGTAGTACCCGGGACAGGGGGGACAATGAGCAGTTCTTC.